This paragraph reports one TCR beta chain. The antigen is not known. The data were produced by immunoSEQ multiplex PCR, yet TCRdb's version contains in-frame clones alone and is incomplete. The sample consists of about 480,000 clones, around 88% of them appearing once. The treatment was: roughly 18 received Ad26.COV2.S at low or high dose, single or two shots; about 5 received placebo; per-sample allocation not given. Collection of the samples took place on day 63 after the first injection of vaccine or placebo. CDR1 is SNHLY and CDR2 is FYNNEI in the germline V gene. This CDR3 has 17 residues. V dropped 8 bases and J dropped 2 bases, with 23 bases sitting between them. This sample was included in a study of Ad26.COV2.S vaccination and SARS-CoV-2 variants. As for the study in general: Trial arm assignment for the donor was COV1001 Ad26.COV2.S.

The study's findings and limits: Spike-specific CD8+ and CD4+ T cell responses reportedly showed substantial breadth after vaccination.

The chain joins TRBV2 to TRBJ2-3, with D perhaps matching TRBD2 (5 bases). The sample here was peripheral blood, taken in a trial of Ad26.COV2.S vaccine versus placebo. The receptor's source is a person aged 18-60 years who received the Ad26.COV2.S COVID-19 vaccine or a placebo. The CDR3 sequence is CASASNGVWRNTDTQYF. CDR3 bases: TGTGCCAGCGCCTCCAACGGGGTTTGGCGCAACACAGATACGCAGTATTTT.